The 26 T cell receptor beta chains below all came from one sample that was sequenced in a study of control samples from healthy donors and cancer patients. Produced via immunoSEQ multiplex PCR; TCRdb's table is partial and in-frame only. The sample records about 100,000 clones, about 92% being singletons. The sequencing sample was made of blood. These receptors came from a man between 18 and 35 years old in good health.

V gene TRBV28 combines with J gene TRBJ1-1, with D uncertain. The CDR3 is 11 amino acids. V was cut by 3 bases and J by 10 bases, with 9 bases left in between. Germline V gives CDR1 MDHEN, CDR2 SYDVKM. CDR3 sequence reads: CASSFPPGAFF. CDR3 coding DNA: TGTGCCAGCAGTTTCCCCCCTGGAGCTTTCTTT.

The sample holds one count of this clone. The V and J genes are TRBV19 and TRBJ1-1; D is possibly TRBD1 (5 bases). Germline V gene data show CDR1 as LNHDA and CDR2 as SQIVND (reference sequence). This CDR3 is built from 15 residues. Trimming removed 4 bases from V and 2 bases from J, with 14 bases in between. CDR3 amino acids: CASSSDRLSNTEAFF. The CDR3 bases are TGTGCCAGTAGTAGTGACAGACTTTCAAACACTGAAGCTTTCTTT.

The genes are TRBV30 and TRBJ1-5; 7 positions agree with TRBD1. Per germline, CDR1 GTSNPN and CDR2 SVGIG (reference sequence). Trimming at V came to 5 bases and at J to 4 bases, leaving 8 bases not matched to a gene. The CDR3 is 14 residues long. The CDR3 bases are TGTGCCTGGCAGACCGGGACAGAAAATCAGCCCCAGCATTTT. Amino acid sequence: CAWQTGTENQPQHF.

The gene calls are TRBV10-3 and TRBJ2-1; 9 positions match TRBD1. The CDR3 extends over 14 amino acids. CDR1 and CDR2 (germline): ENHRY, SYGVKD. The ends lost 6 bases at V and 9 bases at J; junction bases unmatched: 9. The CDR3 DNA sequence: TGTGCCATCAGCAGGACAGGGGAAGTATCTGAGCAGTTCTTC. Amino acid sequence: CAISRTGEVSEQFF.

The chain joins TRBV29-1 to TRBJ2-7, with 10 nucleotides matching TRBD1. The CDR3 extends over 15 amino acids. Germline CDR1 SQVTM, CDR2 ANQGSEA. V shed 3 bases and J 1 base; nucleotides not matched to a gene: 6. This CDR3 reads CSVEYRTGGSYEQYF. In DNA, the CDR3 is TGCAGCGTTGAGTACCGGACAGGGGGTTCCTACGAGCAGTACTTC.

The chain recombines TRBV12-3 or TRBV12-4 with TRBJ1-2; D not resolved. The CDR3 loop spans 12 amino acids. Trimming pared 0 bases from V and 8 bases from J, leaving 7 bases between. CDR3: CASSLAFAGYTF. In nucleotides, the CDR3 is TGTGCCAGCAGTTTAGCATTCGCGGGCTACACCTTC.

The V gene is TRBV5-8, the J gene TRBJ1-1, with D perhaps TRBD1 (6 bases). The germline V and J ends were trimmed by 4 bases and 0 bases, with 19 bases remaining between them. CDR1 and CDR2 (germline): SGHTS, YDEGEE. This CDR3 is built from 17 residues. The CDR3 bases are TGTGCCAGCAGCAGTGGAGGGGGGGGCGCGGTGAACACTGAAGCTTTCTTT. Residues: CASSSGGGGAVNTEAFF.

The chain is built from TRBV28 and TRBJ2-3; 7 nucleotides agree with TRBD1. The CDR3 runs to 17 residues. CDR1 is MDHEN, CDR2 SYDVKM, per germline. The J segment lost 4 bases and the V segment lost 8 bases, leaving 18 bases of the junction unmatched. The CDR3 nucleotides read TGTGCCAGCCTTACCTCCCCGGGACAGCAAACCCCAGATACGCAGTATTTT. Translation: CASLTSPGQQTPDTQYF. The whole variable domain, filled in from reference TRBV28 and TRBJ2-3, reads DVKVTQSSRYLVKRTGEKVFLECVQDMDHENMFWYRQDPGLGLRLIYFSYDVKMKEKGDIPEGYSVSREKKERFSLILESASTNQTSMYLCASLTSPGQQTPDTQYFGPGTRLTVL.

The chain links TRBV14 to TRBJ1-2; 10 nucleotides agree with TRBD1. The CDR3 has 16 residues. V shed 5 bases, J shed 8 bases, and the junction held 14 bases outside the gene matches. Per germline, CDR1 SGHDN and CDR2 FVKESK. In DNA, the CDR3 is TGTGCCAGCAGCGCAAAGGGACAGGGGTTTGTGGTCGGCTACACCTTC. As protein: CASSAKGQGFVVGYTF.

The V gene is TRBV13, the J gene TRBJ1-5, with D perhaps matching TRBD1 (6 bases). The CDR3 has 14 amino acids. CDR1 and CDR2 from the germline V gene are PRHDT and FYEKMQ (reference sequence). V lost 5 bases and J lost 9, with 17 bases in between. The chain's CDR3 is CASSRRQVARPQHF. In DNA, the CDR3 is TGTGCCAGCAGCCGACGACAGGTGGCGAGGCCCCAGCATTTT.

This clone was recorded a few times. This chain connects TRBV7-9 to TRBJ2-3, with D hard to call. CDR1 and CDR2 (germline): SEHNR, FQNEAQ (reference sequence). The CDR3 is 13 amino acids. Trimming took 5 bases from V and 5 from J, leaving 11 bases between them. CDR3 bases: TGTGCCAGCAGCCTACTCCAGAGAGATACGCAGTATTTT. It yields the protein CASSLLQRDTQYF.

This chain joins TRBV19 and TRBJ2-1; perhaps TRBD2 as D (5 bases). V was cut by 5 bases and J by 0 bases, with 14 bases left in between. CDR3 size: 16 residues. Germline V lookup: CDR1 LNHDA, CDR2 SQIVND (reference sequence). DNA of the CDR3: TGTGCCAGTAGTCGGAACCGGGGAAGCTCCTACAATGAGCAGTTCTTC. Translated: CASSRNRGSSYNEQFF.

J is TRBJ1-2 and V is TRBV4-1, with D possibly matching TRBD1 (6 bases). Trimming removed 4 bases from V and 1 base from J, with 13 bases in between. This CDR3 spans 15 amino acids. Germline V CDR1 and CDR2: MGHRA, YSYEKL. The CDR3 protein is CASSPAGHLNYGYTF. CDR3 in DNA: TGCGCCAGCAGCCCAGCGGGACACCTTAACTATGGCTACACCTTC.

This chain links TRBV3-1 (or the pseudogene TRBV3-2) with TRBJ1-2, with 7 bases lining up with TRBD1. From germline, CDR1 is LGHDT and CDR2 YNNKEL (reference sequence). The trim removed 1 base at V and 2 bases at J, leaving 10 bases unmatched. The CDR3 covers 17 residues. The DNA of the CDR3 is TGTGCCAGCAGCCAAGGGAGAACAGGGGATCCAAACTATGGCTACACCTTC. Translating gives CASSQGRTGDPNYGYTF.

The V and J genes are TRBV27 and TRBJ1-2; 12 nucleotides align to TRBD1. This CDR3 has 17 amino acids. The V gene end was trimmed by 2 bases and the J gene end by 4 bases; junction bases not matched to a gene: 8. The germline V gene encodes CDR1 MNHEY and CDR2 SMNVEV (reference sequence). DNA for the CDR3: TGTGCCAGCAGTTTACTCGGGACAGGGGGCGTACCCTATGGCTACACCTTC. Protein sequence: CASSLLGTGGVPYGYTF.

The chain couples TRBV7-6 to TRBJ1-4; D gene unclear. CDR3 length: 13 amino acids. The ends were cut back, 5 bases at V and 6 bases at J, with 10 bases in the middle. CDR1 and CDR2 from the germline V gene are SGHVS and FNYEAQ. The CDR3 here is CASSPNQYEKLFF. In nucleotides, the CDR3 is TGTGCCAGCAGCCCCAACCAATATGAAAAACTGTTTTTT.

V gene TRBV10-3 combines with J gene TRBJ2-1, with D uncertain. The CDR3 totals 13 residues. Germline CDR1 reads ENHRY; CDR2 reads SYGVKD. V was shortened by 8 bases and J by 15 bases, with 23 bases between the two germline ends. In DNA, the CDR3 is TGTGCCATCTTGGAAAACACTGAAGCCCGCCTGTTCTTC. This sequence encodes CAILENTEARLFF.

This sequence joins TRBV6-2 or TRBV6-3 and TRBJ2-3; D might be TRBD2 (6 bases). With 1 base removed from V and 4 bases from J, the gap between germline ends came to 15 bases. The CDR3 has 16 amino acids. Looked up from germline, CDR1 is MNHEY and CDR2 is SVGEGT. DNA for the CDR3: TGTGCCAGCAGTTACTATTCCTCCACGGGGGCAGATACGCAGTATTTT. Its protein is CASSYYSSTGADTQYF.

The chain employs TRBV7-2 and TRBJ2-3; D perhaps matches TRBD2 (7 bases). The CDR3 contains 17 residues. The V end was cut by 2 bases, the J end by 4 bases, with 19 bases between. CDR1 and CDR2 from the germline V gene are SGHTA and FQGNSA. CDR3 loop: CASSLRGDTSGSDTQYF. The CDR3 DNA follows: TGTGCCAGCAGCTTACGGGGGGACACCTCGGGGTCAGATACGCAGTATTTT. The full variable domain, with the rest looked up from reference TRBV7-2 and TRBJ2-3, is GAGVSQSPSNKVTEKGKDVELRCDPISGHTALYWYRQSLGQGLEFLIYFQGNSAPDKSGLPSDRFSAERTGGSVSTLTIQRTQQEDSAVYLCASSLRGDTSGSDTQYFGPGTRLTVL.

This chain connects TRBV6-5 to TRBJ2-5; 9 bases line up with TRBD1. Trimming took 5 bases from V and 2 from J; bases not matched to a gene: 3. This CDR3 has 14 residues. The V gene's germline CDR1 is MNHEY and CDR2 SVGAGI. For the CDR3, the DNA is TGTGCCAGCAGTACAGGGGGCCTTCAAGAGACCCAGTACTTC. Translated: CASSTGGLQETQYF.

J is TRBJ1-2 and V is TRBV7-2; tentative D call: TRBD1 (5 bases). The CDR3 has 13 residues. CDR1 is SGHTA and CDR2 is FQGNSA in the germline V gene. V lost 1 base and J 13 bases, leaving 16 bases between the germline ends. CDR3 in DNA: TGTGCCAGCAGCTTAGAGGGACTCTTCGGGTTCACCTTC. This encodes CASSLEGLFGFTF.

V is TRBV24-1 and J is TRBJ2-1; 7 positions agree with TRBD1. The CDR3 totals 14 residues. J was trimmed by 4 bases and V by 4 bases; bases with no gene match: 3. Looked up from germline, CDR1 is KGHDR and CDR2 is SFDVKD. The CDR3 sequence is CATSEGDSYNEQFF. The DNA for the CDR3 is TGTGCCACCAGTGAGGGGGACAGTTACAATGAGCAGTTCTTC.

The chain carries TRBV27 and TRBJ2-7; D possibly matches TRBD1 or TRBD2 (6 bases each). Germline V gene lookup returns CDR1 MNHEY and CDR2 SMNVEV (reference sequence). V was trimmed by 5 bases and J by 4 bases, leaving 15 bases between them. The CDR3 consists of 14 residues. CDR3 in amino acids: CASSPTRGPYEQYF. CDR3 DNA: TGTGCCAGCAGTCCCACCCGGGGGCCGTACGAGCAGTACTTC.

V gene TRBV18 combines with J gene TRBJ2-1; D possibly uses TRBD1 or TRBD2 (5 bases each). From germline, CDR1 is KGHSH and CDR2 LQKENI. The CDR3 totals 15 residues. Trimming cost V 2 bases and J 4 bases, with 12 bases left between them. The CDR3: CASSPALRGYNEQFF. In DNA form, the CDR3 reads TGTGCCAGCTCACCAGCACTGAGGGGTTACAATGAGCAGTTCTTC.

The chain employs TRBV27 and TRBJ2-1; D unresolved. V was clipped by 0 bases and J by 9 bases, with 9 bases between them. Germline V CDR1 and CDR2: MNHEY, SMNVEV (reference sequence). This CDR3 is 13 amino acids long. The CDR3 spells CASSLSPGTEQFF. Written as DNA, the CDR3 is TGTGCCAGCAGTTTATCCCCGGGCACTGAGCAGTTCTTC.

The chain uses TRBV7-2 and TRBJ2-7, with 7 bases identical to TRBD1. V was clipped by 1 base and J by 5 bases; unmatched bases: 2. This CDR3 spans 13 amino acids. Germline CDR1 reads SGHTA; CDR2 reads FQGNSA. The CDR3 reads CASSLGGGDEQYF. In DNA, the CDR3 is TGTGCCAGCAGCTTAGGAGGGGGCGACGAGCAGTACTTC.